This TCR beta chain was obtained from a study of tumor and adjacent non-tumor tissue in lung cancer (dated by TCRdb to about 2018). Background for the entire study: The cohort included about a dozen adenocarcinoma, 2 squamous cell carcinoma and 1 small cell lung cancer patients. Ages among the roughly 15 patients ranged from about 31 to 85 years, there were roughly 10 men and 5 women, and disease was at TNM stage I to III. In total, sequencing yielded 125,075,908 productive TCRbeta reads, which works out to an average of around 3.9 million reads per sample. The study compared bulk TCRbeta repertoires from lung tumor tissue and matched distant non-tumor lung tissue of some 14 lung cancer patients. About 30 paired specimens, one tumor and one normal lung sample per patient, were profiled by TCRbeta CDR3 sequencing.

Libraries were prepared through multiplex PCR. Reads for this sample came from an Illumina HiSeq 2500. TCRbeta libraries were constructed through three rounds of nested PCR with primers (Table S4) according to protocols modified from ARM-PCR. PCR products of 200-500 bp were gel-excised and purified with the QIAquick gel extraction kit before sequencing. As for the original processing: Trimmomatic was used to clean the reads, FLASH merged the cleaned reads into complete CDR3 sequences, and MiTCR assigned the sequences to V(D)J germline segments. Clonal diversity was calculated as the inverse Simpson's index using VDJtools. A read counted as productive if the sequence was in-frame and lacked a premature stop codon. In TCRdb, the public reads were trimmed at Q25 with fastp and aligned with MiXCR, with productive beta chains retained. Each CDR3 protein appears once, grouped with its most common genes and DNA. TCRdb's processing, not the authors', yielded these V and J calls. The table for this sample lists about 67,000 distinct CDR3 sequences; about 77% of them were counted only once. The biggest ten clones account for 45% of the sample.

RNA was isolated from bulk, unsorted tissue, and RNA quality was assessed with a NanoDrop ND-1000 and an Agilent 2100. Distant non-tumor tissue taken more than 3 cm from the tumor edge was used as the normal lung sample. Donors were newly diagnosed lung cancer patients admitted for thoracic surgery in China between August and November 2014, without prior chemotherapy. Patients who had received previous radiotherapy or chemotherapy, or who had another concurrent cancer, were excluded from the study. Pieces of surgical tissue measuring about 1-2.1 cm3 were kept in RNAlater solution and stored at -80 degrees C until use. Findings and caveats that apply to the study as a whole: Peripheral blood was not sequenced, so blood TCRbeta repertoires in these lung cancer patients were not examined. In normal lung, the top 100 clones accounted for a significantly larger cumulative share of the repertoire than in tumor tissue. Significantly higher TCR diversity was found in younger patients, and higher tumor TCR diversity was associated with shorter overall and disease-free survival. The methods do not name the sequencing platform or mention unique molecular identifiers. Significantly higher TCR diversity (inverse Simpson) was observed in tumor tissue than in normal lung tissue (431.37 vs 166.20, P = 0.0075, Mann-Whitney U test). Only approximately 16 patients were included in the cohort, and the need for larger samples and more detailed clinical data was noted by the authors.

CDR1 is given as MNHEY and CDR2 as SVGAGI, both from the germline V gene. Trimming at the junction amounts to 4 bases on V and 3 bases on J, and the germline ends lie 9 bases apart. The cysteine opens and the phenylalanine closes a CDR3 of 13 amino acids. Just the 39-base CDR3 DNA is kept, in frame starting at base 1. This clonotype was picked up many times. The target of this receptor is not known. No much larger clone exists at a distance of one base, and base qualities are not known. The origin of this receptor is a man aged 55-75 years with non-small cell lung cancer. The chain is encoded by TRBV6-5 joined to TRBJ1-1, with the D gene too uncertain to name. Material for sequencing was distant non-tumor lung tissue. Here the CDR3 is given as CASSFGSYTEAFF. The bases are TGTGCCAGCAGTTTTGGTTCCTACACTGAAGCTTTCTTT.